The 18 T cell receptor beta chains given below trace back to one sample, sequenced in a study of T-cell reconstitution after alpha-beta-depleted transplantation in children. Unique molecular identifiers tagged the TCRbeta library. TCRdb itself ran the PCR reads through MiXCR, one entry per CDR3 protein. Among approximately 190,000 distinct CDR3 sequences, approximately 6% were seen once, and the ten largest hold 4.5% to 5.5%. The sample in question was PBMCs, obtained before TCRalphabeta/CD19-depleted stem cell transplant. The receptors were sampled from a girl less than two years old with combined immunodeficiency, due to receive a stem cell transplant.

Ten or more counts support this clonotype. The chain uses TRBV20-1 and TRBJ2-3, with 7 nucleotides matching TRBD2. Trimming removed 5 bases from V and 0 bases from J; junction bases left unmatched: 14. This CDR3 spans 17 amino acids. CDR1 and CDR2 from the germline V gene are DFQATT and SNEGSKA (reference sequence). The CDR3: CSAAGVTSALSTDTQYF. DNA of the CDR3: TGCAGTGCTGCAGGAGTCACTAGCGCGCTAAGCACAGATACGCAGTATTTT.

This chain connects TRBV4-2 to TRBJ2-1; either TRBD1 or TRBD2 may fit D (5 bases each). The germline V gene has CDR1 LGHNA and CDR2 YNFKEQ. CDR3 length equals 14 residues. The V and J ends lost 4 bases and 7 bases respectively, with 14 bases between them. The CDR3 coding sequence is TGTGCCAGCAGCCTCCCGGGGTGGGGGAATGAGCAGTTCTTC. This codes for CASSLPGWGNEQFF.

This clonotype has a count of ten or more. The chain joins TRBV12-3 or TRBV12-4 to TRBJ1-3; no definite D call. Between the trimmed V and J ends, which lost 3 bases and 0 bases, there was a span of 3 bases. The CDR3 is 13 amino acids. The CDR3 loop reads CASSFGSGNTIYF. DNA of the CDR3: TGTGCCAGCAGTTTTGGCTCTGGAAACACCATATATTTT.

Many counts were recorded for this clonotype. The chain combines TRBV5-5 with TRBJ2-1; 7 positions agree with TRBD1. Germline values: CDR1 SGHKS, CDR2 YYEKEE (reference sequence). This CDR3 region has 15 residues. After removal of 2 bases from V and 6 bases from J, the junction contained 8 bases not matched to a gene. The CDR3 loop reads CASSFYQGVLNEQFF. CDR3 bases: TGTGCCAGCAGCTTTTATCAGGGGGTCCTCAATGAGCAGTTCTTC.

This clonotype was observed many times. One end of the junction varies from germline; a read error may be responsible. The chain employs TRBV20-1 and TRBJ2-1, with D perhaps matching TRBD1 or TRBD2 (5 bases each). The CDR3 sequence is 10 residues long. Germline V gene sequence: CDR1 DFQATT, CDR2 SNEGSKA (reference sequence). CDR3 amino acids: CSAWDGLRGF. The CDR3 nucleotides read TGCAGTGCTTGGGACGGGCTAAGAGGCTTC.

This clonotype was recorded at least ten times. The genes are TRBV4-3 and TRBJ2-7; D possibly corresponds to TRBD1 (5 bases). V was pared by 0 bases and J by 3 bases, with 6 bases between. The germline V gene encodes CDR1 LGHNA and CDR2 YSLEER. CDR3 length: 13 amino acids. The CDR3 reads CASSQDQGYEQYF. CDR3 nucleotides: TGCGCCAGCAGCCAAGATCAGGGCTACGAGCAGTACTTC.

Many counts were recorded for this clonotype. The chain combines TRBV6-1 with TRBJ2-2; 7 nucleotides agree with TRBD2. In germline, CDR1 is MNHNS, CDR2 SASEGT. V shed 7 bases and J 7 bases; nucleotides not matched to a gene: 9. The CDR3 runs to 14 residues. CDR3: CASTNGGFGGELFF. DNA for the CDR3: TGTGCCAGCACTAACGGGGGGTTCGGCGGGGAGCTGTTTTTT.

This clonotype was seen many times. The chain employs TRBV18 and TRBJ2-4; unclear D gene. Trimming removed 3 bases at V and 5 bases at J, with 14 bases between. The CDR3 covers 15 residues. From germline, CDR1 is KGHSH and CDR2 LQKENI. CDR3 nucleotide sequence: TGTGCCAGCTCACCCATACCCATGTTTGAAAACATTCAGTACTTC. Residues: CASSPIPMFENIQYF.

This clonotype has only a few counts. This chain joins TRBV5-6 and TRBJ1-2; 9 nucleotides agree with TRBD1. Germline CDR1 and CDR2: SGHDT and YYEEEE. V shed 0 bases, J shed 4 bases, and the junction held 4 bases outside the gene matches. The CDR3 is 15 amino acids. The CDR3 protein is CASSLDPGQGYGYTF. The CDR3 nucleotides are TGTGCCAGCAGCTTGGACCCGGGACAGGGCTATGGCTACACCTTC.

This clonotype was counted at least ten times. J is TRBJ2-1 and V is TRBV6-5; 8 bases align to TRBD1. The CDR3 is 15 residues long. Losses at the gene ends were 6 bases for V and 4 bases for J; bases not matched to a gene: 8. Germline V gene sequence: CDR1 MNHEY, CDR2 SVGAGI. This CDR3 reads CASSNTGTGYNEQFF. CDR3 in DNA: TGTGCCAGCAGCAATACCGGGACAGGATACAATGAGCAGTTCTTC.

This clonotype appeared many times. The chain combines TRBV28 with TRBJ1-5; the match to TRBD1 covers 8 bases. CDR1 is MDHEN and CDR2 is SYDVKM in the germline V gene. The CDR3 is 14 amino acids. After removal of 4 bases from V and 5 bases from J, the junction contained 4 bases not matched to a gene. CDR3 in DNA: TGTGCCAGCAGTTCTGGACAGGGTCATCAGCCCCAGCATTTT. This encodes CASSSGQGHQPQHF.

There are many counts of this clonotype. J is TRBJ1-3 and V is TRBV28, with 9 bases that match TRBD1. J lost 4 bases, V lost 4 bases, and 5 bases had no gene match. Germline V gene data show CDR1 as MDHEN and CDR2 as SYDVKM. The CDR3 totals 15 residues. Here the CDR3 reads CASSSQGAIGNTIYF. In nucleotides, the CDR3 is TGTGCCAGCAGTTCACAGGGGGCAATCGGAAACACCATATATTTT.

This clonotype has ten or more counts. The chain combines TRBV28 with TRBJ2-1; D unclear. Trimming stripped 6 bases from V and 8 bases from J, with 11 bases between. The CDR3 has 12 residues. The V gene's germline CDR1 is MDHEN and CDR2 SYDVKM. The CDR3 region is CASRVGWDEQFF. For the CDR3, the DNA is TGTGCCAGCAGGGTAGGGTGGGATGAGCAGTTCTTC.

This clonotype was seen at least ten times. The rearrangement joins TRBV20-1 to TRBJ2-5, with TRBD2 as a possible D gene (5 bases). CDR1 and CDR2 from the germline V gene are DFQATT and SNEGSKA (reference sequence). Trimming cost V 3 bases and J 7 bases, with 21 bases left between them. The CDR3 is 15 residues long. DNA for the CDR3: TGCAGTGCTAGTACCCCCCTCAAACGGGCGGGGACCCAGTACTTC. Its translation is CSASTPLKRAGTQYF.

This clonotype was seen at least ten times. The chain employs TRBV29-1 and TRBJ2-7, with D perhaps TRBD1 or TRBD2 (5 bases each). The CDR3 sequence is 16 residues long. The germline CDR1 and CDR2 sequences are SQVTM and ANQGSEA. Trimming shortened V by 0 bases and J by 3 bases, and 18 bases separated the two germline ends. CDR3 DNA: TGCAGCGTTGAAGATCCCTCGGGGACCGTAGGCTACGAGCAGTACTTC. Translation: CSVEDPSGTVGYEQYF.

The J gene is TRBJ2-1, the V gene TRBV6-5, with D perhaps given as TRBD1 or TRBD2 (5 bases each). The CDR3 loop spans 14 amino acids. Germline values: CDR1 MNHEY, CDR2 SVGAGI. The germline V and J ends were trimmed by 0 bases and 5 bases, with 8 bases remaining between them. CDR3 sequence reads: CASSYSRGNNEQFF. The DNA for the CDR3 is TGTGCCAGCAGTTACTCGAGGGGAAACAATGAGCAGTTCTTC.

This clonotype came up many times. The rearrangement joins TRBV27 to TRBJ2-1, with 13 bases matching TRBD2. The CDR3 extends over 15 amino acids. The V segment lost 6 bases and the J segment 10 bases; nucleotides outside the gene matches: 9. CDR1 MNHEY and CDR2 SMNVEV come from the germline V gene (reference sequence). Written as DNA, the CDR3 is TGTGCCAGCAGCCTGGGGACTAGCGGGACGCAGGAGCAGTTCTTC. Amino acids: CASSLGTSGTQEQFF.

The V call is TRBV3-1, the J call TRBJ1-5; D remains unclear. This CDR3 contains 14 residues. Germline V gene lookup returns CDR1 LGHDT and CDR2 YNNKEL (reference sequence). V dropped 4 bases and J dropped 0 bases, with 7 bases sitting between them. CDR3 DNA sequence: TGTGCCAGCAGCCTCGAGGGTAGCAATCAGCCCCAGCATTTT. Amino acid sequence: CASSLEGSNQPQHF.